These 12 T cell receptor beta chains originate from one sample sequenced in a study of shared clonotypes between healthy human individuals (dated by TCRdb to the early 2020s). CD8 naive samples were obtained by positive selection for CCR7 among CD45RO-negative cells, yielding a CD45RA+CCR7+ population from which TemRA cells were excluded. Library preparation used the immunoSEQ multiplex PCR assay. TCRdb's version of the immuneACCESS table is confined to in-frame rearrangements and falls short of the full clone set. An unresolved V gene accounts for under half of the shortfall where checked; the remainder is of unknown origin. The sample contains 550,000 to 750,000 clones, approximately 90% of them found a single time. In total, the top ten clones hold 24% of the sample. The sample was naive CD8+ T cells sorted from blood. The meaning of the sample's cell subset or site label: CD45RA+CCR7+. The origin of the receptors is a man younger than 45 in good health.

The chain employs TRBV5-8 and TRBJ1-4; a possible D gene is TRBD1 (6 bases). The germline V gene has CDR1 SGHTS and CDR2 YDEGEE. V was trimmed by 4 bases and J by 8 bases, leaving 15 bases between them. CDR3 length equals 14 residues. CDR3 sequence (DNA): TGTGCCAGCAGCGAACCACAGGGACGGGAAAAACTGTTTTTT. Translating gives CASSEPQGREKLFF.

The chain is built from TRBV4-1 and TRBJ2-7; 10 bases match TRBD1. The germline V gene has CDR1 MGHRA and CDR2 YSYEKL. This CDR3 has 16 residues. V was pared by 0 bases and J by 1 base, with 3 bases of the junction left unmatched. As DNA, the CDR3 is TGCGCCAGCAGCCAAGAACCGGGACAGGGGTCCTACGAGCAGTACTTC. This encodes CASSQEPGQGSYEQYF.

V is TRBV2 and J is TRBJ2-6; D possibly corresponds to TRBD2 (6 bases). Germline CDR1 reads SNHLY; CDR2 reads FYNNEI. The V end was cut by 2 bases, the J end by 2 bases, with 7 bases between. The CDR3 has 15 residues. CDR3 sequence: CASSEWGAGANVLTF. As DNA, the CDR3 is TGTGCCAGCAGTGAATGGGGGGCTGGGGCCAACGTCCTGACTTTC. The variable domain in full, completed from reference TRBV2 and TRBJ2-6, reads EPEVTQTPSHQVTQMGQEVILRCVPISNHLYFYWYRQILGQKVEFLVSFYNNEISEKSEIFDDQFSVERPDGSNFTLKIRSTKLEDSAMYFCASSEWGAGANVLTFGAGSRLTVL.

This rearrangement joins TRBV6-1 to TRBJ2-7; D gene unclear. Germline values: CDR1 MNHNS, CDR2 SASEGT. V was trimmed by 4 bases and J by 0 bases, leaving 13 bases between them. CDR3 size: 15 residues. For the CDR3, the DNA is TGTGCCAGCAGTGCTGCCCACTCCAGCTCCTACGAGCAGTACTTC. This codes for CASSAAHSSSYEQYF.

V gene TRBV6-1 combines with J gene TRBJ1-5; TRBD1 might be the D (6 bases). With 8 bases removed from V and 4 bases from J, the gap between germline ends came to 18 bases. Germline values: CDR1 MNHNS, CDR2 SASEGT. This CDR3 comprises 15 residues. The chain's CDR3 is CASERGIASNQPQHF. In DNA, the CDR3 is TGTGCCAGCGAGAGGGGGATCGCGTCGAATCAGCCCCAGCATTTT.

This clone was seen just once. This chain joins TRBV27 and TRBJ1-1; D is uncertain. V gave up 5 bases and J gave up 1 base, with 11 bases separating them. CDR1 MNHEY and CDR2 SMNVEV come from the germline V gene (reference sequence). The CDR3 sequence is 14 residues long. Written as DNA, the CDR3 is TGTGCCAGCAGTCCCTGGGCAGGGAACACTGAAGCTTTCTTT. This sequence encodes CASSPWAGNTEAFF.

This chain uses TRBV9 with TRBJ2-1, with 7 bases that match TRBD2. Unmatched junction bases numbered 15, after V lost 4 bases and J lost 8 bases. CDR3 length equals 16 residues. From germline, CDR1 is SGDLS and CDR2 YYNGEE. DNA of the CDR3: TGTGCCAGCAGCCCATGGGGGGAGGGATTTTTATATGAGCAGTTCTTC. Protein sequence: CASSPWGEGFLYEQFF.

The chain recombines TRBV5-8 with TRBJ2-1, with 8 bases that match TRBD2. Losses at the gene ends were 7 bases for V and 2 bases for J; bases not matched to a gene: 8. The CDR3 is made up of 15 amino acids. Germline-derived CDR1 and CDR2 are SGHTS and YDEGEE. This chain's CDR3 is CASGAAGGPYNEQFF. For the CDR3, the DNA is TGTGCCAGCGGCGCGGCGGGAGGCCCCTACAATGAGCAGTTCTTC.

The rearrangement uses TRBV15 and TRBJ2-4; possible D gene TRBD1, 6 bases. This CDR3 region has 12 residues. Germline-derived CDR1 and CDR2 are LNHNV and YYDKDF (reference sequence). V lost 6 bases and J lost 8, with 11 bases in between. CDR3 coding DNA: TGTGCCACCAGGGGGGCGTGGGACATTCAGTACTTC. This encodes CATRGAWDIQYF.

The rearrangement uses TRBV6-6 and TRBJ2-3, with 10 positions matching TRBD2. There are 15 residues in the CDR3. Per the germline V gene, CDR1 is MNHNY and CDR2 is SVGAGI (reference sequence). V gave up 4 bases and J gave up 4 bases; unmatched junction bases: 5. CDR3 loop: CASSSGLATADTQYF. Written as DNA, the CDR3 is TGTGCCAGCAGTTCGGGACTAGCGACGGCAGATACGCAGTATTTT.

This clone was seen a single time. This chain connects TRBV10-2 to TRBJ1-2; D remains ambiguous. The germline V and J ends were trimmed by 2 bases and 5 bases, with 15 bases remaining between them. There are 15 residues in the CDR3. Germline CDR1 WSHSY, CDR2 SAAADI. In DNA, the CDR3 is TGCGCCAGCAGTGAGAGCCTAAGCGGACCTTATGGCTACACCTTC. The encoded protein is CASSESLSGPYGYTF.

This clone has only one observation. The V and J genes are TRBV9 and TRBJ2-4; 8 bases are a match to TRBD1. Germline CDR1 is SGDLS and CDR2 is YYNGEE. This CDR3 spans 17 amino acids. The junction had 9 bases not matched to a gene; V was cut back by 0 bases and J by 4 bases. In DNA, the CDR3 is TGTGCCAGCAGCGTAGATGATGCAGGGGGCCCTAAAAACATTCAGTACTTC. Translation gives CASSVDDAGGPKNIQYF.